This TCR beta chain was captured by sequencing in a study of cytomegalovirus exposure and HLA in healthy donors. The PCR made use of 60 Vbeta and 13 Jbeta primers. The repertoire was sequenced with immunoSEQ multiplex PCR; TCRdb's copy has only in-frame clones and lacks some. The data hold about 200,000 clones, with approximately 79% observed a single time. This CDR3 is 17 amino acids long. CDR1 and CDR2 from the germline V gene are SQVTM and ANQGSEA. J was trimmed by 6 bases and V by 0 bases; bases with no gene match: 15. Input material: PBMCs. The rearrangement joins TRBV29-1 to TRBJ2-7; the match to TRBD2 covers 9 bases. This sequence was found in a male donor in good health and CMV-seronegative. Here the CDR3 reads CSVEDPEGSGSIGEQYF. The CDR3 bases are TGCAGCGTTGAAGATCCTGAAGGTAGCGGGAGTATCGGCGAGCAGTACTTC.